The T cell receptor beta chain under discussion was sequenced for a study of molecular identifiers for immune sequencing clone quantification. Sorted naive CD8 T cells were those defined as CD8+CD4-CCR7+CD45RA+. This clonotype was recorded many times. MiXCR, applied by TCRdb to the PCR reads, yields one record per CDR3 protein. The sample shows fewer than 350,000 distinct CDR3 sequences, about a fifth of them seen only once. The CDR3 has 15 amino acids. Germline CDR1 is SEHNR and CDR2 is FQNEAQ (reference sequence). V was pared by 4 bases and J by 5 bases, with 17 bases between. This receptor was obtained from a human donor in good health. Some libraries in this study had Jurkat cell RNA spiked in. The sequenced material came from naive CD8+ T cells from blood, with Jurkat cell RNA spiked in. Subset indicated: FACS-sorted CD8+CD4-CCR7+CD45RA+ naive T cells. The V and J genes are TRBV7-9 and TRBJ1-1, with D perhaps TRBD1 (5 bases). The CDR3 bases are TGTGCCAGCAGCTCGACAAGGGGCGCCTCGACTGAAGCTTTCTTT. Its translation: CASSSTRGASTEAFF.